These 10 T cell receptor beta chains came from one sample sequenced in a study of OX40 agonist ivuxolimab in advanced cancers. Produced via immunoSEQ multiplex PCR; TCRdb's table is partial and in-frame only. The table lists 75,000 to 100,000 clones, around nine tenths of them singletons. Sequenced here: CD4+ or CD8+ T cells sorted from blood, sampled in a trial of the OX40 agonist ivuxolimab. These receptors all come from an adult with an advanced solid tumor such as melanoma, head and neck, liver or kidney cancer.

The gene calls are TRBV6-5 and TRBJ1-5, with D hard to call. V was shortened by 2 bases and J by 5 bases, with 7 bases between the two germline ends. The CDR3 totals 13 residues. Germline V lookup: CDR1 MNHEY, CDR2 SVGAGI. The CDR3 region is CASSYGRDQPQHF. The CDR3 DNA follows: TGTGCCAGCAGTTACGGCAGAGATCAGCCCCAGCATTTT.

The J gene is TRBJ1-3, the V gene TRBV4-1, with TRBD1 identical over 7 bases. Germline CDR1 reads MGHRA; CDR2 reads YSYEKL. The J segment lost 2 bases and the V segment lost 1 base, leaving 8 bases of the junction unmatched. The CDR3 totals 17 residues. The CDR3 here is CASSQARYQGAGNTIYF. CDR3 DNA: TGCGCCAGCAGCCAAGCTCGTTACCAGGGGGCTGGAAACACCATATATTTT.

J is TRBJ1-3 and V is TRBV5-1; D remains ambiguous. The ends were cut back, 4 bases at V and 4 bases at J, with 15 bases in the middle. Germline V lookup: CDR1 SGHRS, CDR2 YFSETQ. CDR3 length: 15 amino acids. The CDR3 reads CASSVGPGAGNTIYF. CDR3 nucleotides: TGCGCCAGCAGCGTAGGGCCGGGAGCGGGAAACACCATATATTTT. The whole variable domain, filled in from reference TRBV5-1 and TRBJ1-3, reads KAGVTQTPRYLIKTRGQQVTLSCSPISGHRSVSWYQQTPGQGLQFLFEYFSETQRNKGNFPGRFSGRQFSNSRSEMNVSTLELGDSALYLCASSVGPGAGNTIYFGEGSWLTVV.

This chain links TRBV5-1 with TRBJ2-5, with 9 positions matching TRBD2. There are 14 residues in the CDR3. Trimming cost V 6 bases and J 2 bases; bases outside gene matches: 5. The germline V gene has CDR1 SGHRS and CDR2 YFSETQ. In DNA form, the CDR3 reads TGCGCCAGCACCTATAGCGGGGGACAAGAGACCCAGTACTTC. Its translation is CASTYSGGQETQYF.

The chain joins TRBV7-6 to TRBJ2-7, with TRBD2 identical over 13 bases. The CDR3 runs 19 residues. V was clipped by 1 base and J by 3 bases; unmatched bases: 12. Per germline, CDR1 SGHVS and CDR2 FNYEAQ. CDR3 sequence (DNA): TGTGCCAGCAGCTTAGTTCCAGGGCTTCGACTAGCGGGGGGCTACGAGCAGTACTTC. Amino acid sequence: CASSLVPGLRLAGGYEQYF.

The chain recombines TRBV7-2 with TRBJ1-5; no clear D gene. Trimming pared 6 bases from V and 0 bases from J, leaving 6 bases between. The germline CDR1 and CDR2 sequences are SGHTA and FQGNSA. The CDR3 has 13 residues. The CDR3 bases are TGTGCCAGCAGACCCGATAGCAATCAGCCCCAGCATTTT. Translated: CASRPDSNQPQHF.

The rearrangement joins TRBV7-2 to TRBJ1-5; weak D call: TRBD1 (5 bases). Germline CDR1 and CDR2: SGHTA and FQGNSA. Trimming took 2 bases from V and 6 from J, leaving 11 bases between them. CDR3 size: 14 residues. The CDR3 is CASSLWGGIQPQHF. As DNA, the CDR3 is TGTGCCAGCAGCTTATGGGGGGGGATTCAGCCCCAGCATTTT.

CDR3 sequence: CASERVNEQFF. The CDR3 nucleotides read TGTGCCAGCGAACGGGTAAATGAGCAGTTCTTC. The rearrangement uses TRBV21-1 and TRBJ2-1; TRBD2, the table's D call, lacks a check against the DNA. TRBV21-1 is designated a pseudogene. The CDR3 runs to 11 residues.

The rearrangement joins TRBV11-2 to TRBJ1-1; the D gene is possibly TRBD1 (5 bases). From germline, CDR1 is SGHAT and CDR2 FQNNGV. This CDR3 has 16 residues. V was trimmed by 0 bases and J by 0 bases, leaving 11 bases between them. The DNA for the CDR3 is TGTGCCAGCAGCTTAGATGCAGGGACCATGAACACTGAAGCTTTCTTT. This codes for CASSLDAGTMNTEAFF.

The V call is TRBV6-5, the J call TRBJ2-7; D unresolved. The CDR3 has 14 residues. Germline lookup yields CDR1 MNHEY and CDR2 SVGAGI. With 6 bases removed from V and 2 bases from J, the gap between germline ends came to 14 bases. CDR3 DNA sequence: TGTGCCAGCAGGGACGGCTTCGGAGCCTACGAGCAGTACTTC. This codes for CASRDGFGAYEQYF.